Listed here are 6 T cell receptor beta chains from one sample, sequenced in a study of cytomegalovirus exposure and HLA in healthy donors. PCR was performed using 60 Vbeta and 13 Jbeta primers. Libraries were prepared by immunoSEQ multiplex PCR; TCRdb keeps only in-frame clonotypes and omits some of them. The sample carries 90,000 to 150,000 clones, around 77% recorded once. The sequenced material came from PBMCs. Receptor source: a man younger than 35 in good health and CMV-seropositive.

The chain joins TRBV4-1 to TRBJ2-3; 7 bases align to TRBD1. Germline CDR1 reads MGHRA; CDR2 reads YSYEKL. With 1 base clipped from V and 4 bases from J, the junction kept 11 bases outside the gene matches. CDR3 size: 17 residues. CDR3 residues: CASSQGQGGEGADTQYF. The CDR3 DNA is TGCGCCAGCAGCCAAGGCCAAGGGGGCGAGGGTGCAGATACGCAGTATTTT.

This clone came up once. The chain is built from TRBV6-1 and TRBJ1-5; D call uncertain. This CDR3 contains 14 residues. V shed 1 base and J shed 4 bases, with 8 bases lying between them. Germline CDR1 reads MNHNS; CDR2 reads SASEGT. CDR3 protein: CASSEVSVNQPQHF. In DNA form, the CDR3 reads TGTGCCAGCAGTGAAGTATCGGTAAATCAGCCCCAGCATTTT.

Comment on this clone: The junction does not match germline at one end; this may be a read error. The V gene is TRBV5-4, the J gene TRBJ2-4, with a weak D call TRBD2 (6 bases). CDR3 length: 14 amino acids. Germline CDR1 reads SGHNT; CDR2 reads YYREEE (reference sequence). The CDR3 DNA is TGTGCCAGCAGCTTGCCGGGGGATCTAAACAGTCAGTACTTC. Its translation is CASSLPGDLNSQYF.

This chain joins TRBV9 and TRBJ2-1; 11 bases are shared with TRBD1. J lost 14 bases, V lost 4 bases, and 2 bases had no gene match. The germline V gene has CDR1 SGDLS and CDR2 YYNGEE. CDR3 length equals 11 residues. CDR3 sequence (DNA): TGTGCCAGCAGCCCGGGACAGGGGGAGTTCTTC. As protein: CASSPGQGEFF.

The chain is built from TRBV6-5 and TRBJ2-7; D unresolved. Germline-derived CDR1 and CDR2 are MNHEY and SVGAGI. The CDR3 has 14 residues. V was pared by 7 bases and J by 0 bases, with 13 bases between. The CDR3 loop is CASNRGGSSYEQYF. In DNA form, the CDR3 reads TGTGCCAGCAACCGAGGCGGCAGCTCCTACGAGCAGTACTTC.

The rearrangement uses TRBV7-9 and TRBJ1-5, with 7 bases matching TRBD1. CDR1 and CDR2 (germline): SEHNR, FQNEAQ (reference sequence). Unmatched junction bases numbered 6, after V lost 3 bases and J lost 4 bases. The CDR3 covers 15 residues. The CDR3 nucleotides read TGTGCCAGCAGCTTCGCAGGGGGTAGGAATCAGCCCCAGCATTTT. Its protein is CASSFAGGRNQPQHF.